This TCR beta chain was observed in a study of molecular identifiers for immune sequencing clone quantification. The study, taken as a whole, reports: Clones above 20 RNA copies contained over 97% of effector molecules and under 1% of naive molecules. Jurkat TCR RNA spiked in from one cell (amid about a million naive cells) was reportedly detectable.

V shed 8 bases and J shed 6 bases, with 19 bases lying between them. CDR1 SEHNR and CDR2 FQNEAQ come from the germline V gene (reference sequence). The CDR3 consists of 14 residues. With 10%, 30% or 50% of RNA, roughly 17,000 to 1,000,000 naive CD8 T cells were sequenced. The sample holds a few counts of this clonotype. Its antigen is as yet unknown. TCRdb analysed the PCR reads with MiXCR anew, one entry per CDR3 protein. In the table there are about half a million distinct CDR3 sequences, about a fifth of which are singletons. V gene TRBV7-9 combines with J gene TRBJ1-1, with D perhaps matching TRBD1 (6 bases). The sequenced sample was naive CD8+ T cells from blood, with Jurkat cell RNA spiked in. Subset given: FACS-sorted CD8+CD4-CCR7+CD45RA+ naive T cells. The receptor was isolated from a human donor in good health. Some libraries in this study had Jurkat cell RNA spiked in. The CDR3 loop reads CASFSGGSYPEAFF. The CDR3 bases are TGTGCCAGCTTTTCGGGGGGCTCGTACCCTGAAGCTTTCTTT. The entire variable domain, with the rest obtained from reference TRBV7-9 and TRBJ1-1, is as follows: DTGVSQNPRHKITKRGQNVTFRCDPISEHNRLYWYRQTLGQGPEFLTYFQNEAQLEKSRLLSDRFSAERPKGSFSTLEIQRTEQGDSAMYLCASFSGGSYPEAFFGQGTRLTVV.